Presented here are 17 T cell receptor beta chains from one specimen sequenced in a study of T cells in women clearing cervical HPV infection. Here immunoSEQ multiplex PCR was the method, and the copy in TCRdb shows in-frame clones only, minus some. This sample's clone table lists 40,000 to 60,000 clones. The sequenced sample consisted of blood buffy coat. Source of these receptors: a woman between 18 and 70 years old with a cervical HPV16 infection that either progressed to CIN3+ or cleared (not recorded which).

Points on this clone: The observed sequence ends 3 residues before the CDR3 terminus, with the missing tail filled in from the germline J gene. This chain links TRBV2 with TRBJ1-2; 7 bases map to TRBD1. V dropped 10 bases and J dropped 6; count of bases not matched to a gene: 8. This CDR3 has 12 amino acids. Germline CDR1 is SNHLY and CDR2 is FYNNEI. The CDR3 bases that were read are TGTGCCACCCCGGGACAGAGCGATGGC. Translated: CATPGQSDG. The CDR3 as a whole reads CATPGQSDGYTF.

A remark on this clone: The CDR3 goes on 3 residues after the read ends, and that part is filled in from the germline J gene. The chain links TRBV6-1 to TRBJ1-6, with 9 bases fitting TRBD1. The V gene end was trimmed by 4 bases and the J gene end by 10 bases; junction bases not matched to a gene: 5. Germline lookup yields CDR1 MNHNS and CDR2 SASEGT. This CDR3 is 14 amino acids long. CDR3 DNA (partial): TGTGCCAGCAGTGCTGACAGGGGGAGATCACCC. This sequence encodes CASSADRGRSP. The entire CDR3 sequence reads CASSADRGRSPLHF.

Notes on this clone: Coverage ceases 3 residues before the CDR3 finishes, and the germline J gene fills in the end. The rearrangement links TRBV12-3 or TRBV12-4 to TRBJ1-2, with D possibly matching TRBD1 (5 bases). The CDR3 loop spans 19 amino acids. The V end was cut by 3 bases, the J end by 4 bases, with 27 bases between. This chain's CDR3 is CASSFRRVPGLIAVYGYTF. CDR3 bases read: TGTGCCAGCAGTTTCCGAAGGGTGCCAGGGTTAATTGCTGTCTATGGC.

Regarding this clone: The sequenced fragment ends 3 residues before the CDR3 boundary, so the rest is inferred from the germline J gene. The V gene is TRBV29-1, the J gene TRBJ1-1; D not resolved. V was shortened by 0 bases and J by 4 bases, with 15 bases between the two germline ends. There are 15 residues in the CDR3. Germline V gene sequence: CDR1 SQVTM, CDR2 ANQGSEA. CDR3 in amino acids: CSVEDPSTEGTEAFF. The DNA read from the CDR3 is TGCAGCGTTGAAGATCCATCGACCGAGGGCACTGAA.

Turning to this clone: The read comes to an end 3 residues before the CDR3 does, leaving the germline J gene to fill in the end. V usage is TRBV19 and J usage is TRBJ2-3; D gene ambiguous. This CDR3 contains 14 residues. Germline lookup yields CDR1 LNHDA and CDR2 SQIVND (reference sequence). CDR3 bases read: TGTGCCAGTAGTATAGTCTATAGCAATCAGCCG. It specifies CASSIVYSNQP. The whole CDR3 protein reads CASSIVYSNQPQYF.

Of note for this clone: Read coverage stops 3 residues before the CDR3 terminus; the germline J gene supplies the remainder. This rearrangement joins TRBV20-1 to TRBJ2-7, with 9 bases lining up with TRBD1. The CDR3 spans 14 residues. Germline V gene sequence: CDR1 DFQATT, CDR2 SNEGSKA (reference sequence). V shed 6 bases and J 1 base; nucleotides not matched to a gene: 7. CDR3 bases read: TGCAGTGCGGGCGGACAGGGGTATTCCTACGAG. This codes for CSAGGQGYSYE. The complete CDR3 sequence is CSAGGQGYSYEQYF.

For this clone: The read comes to an end 3 residues before the CDR3 does, leaving the germline J gene to fill in the end. V usage is TRBV2 and J usage is TRBJ2-2; tentative D call: TRBD2 (5 bases). The CDR3 spans 13 residues. V was clipped by 8 bases and J by 0 bases, with 7 bases between them. Germline CDR1 is SNHLY and CDR2 is FYNNEI. This CDR3 reads CASADSNTGELFF. Partial CDR3 DNA: TGTGCCAGCGCGGACTCGAACACCGGGGAG.

Remarks on this clone: Read coverage stops 3 residues before the CDR3 terminus; the germline J gene supplies the remainder. V is TRBV19 and J is TRBJ2-7; D is perhaps TRBD1 (6 bases). From germline, CDR1 is LNHDA and CDR2 SQIVND (reference sequence). V was trimmed by 10 bases and J by 0 bases, leaving 19 bases between them. This CDR3 has 15 residues. CDR3 amino acids: CATKGSTGLSYEQYF. CDR3 DNA, as far as it was read: TGTGCCACCAAAGGATCTACAGGGCTCTCCTACGAG.

A remark on this clone: The read halts 3 residues ahead of the CDR3 end, with the missing end drawn from the germline J gene. V usage is TRBV4-1 and J usage is TRBJ2-1, with D perhaps given as TRBD1 or TRBD2 (5 bases each). This CDR3 spans 15 amino acids. V lost 5 bases and J 2 bases, leaving 13 bases between the germline ends. The germline V gene has CDR1 MGHRA and CDR2 YSYEKL. The sequenced part of the CDR3 DNA is TGCGCCAGCAGCAGCAGGGAGAAAGCCTACAATGAG. Translating it yields CASSSREKAYNE. The entire CDR3 sequence reads CASSSREKAYNEQFF.

Comment on this clone: From the germline J gene comes the end of the CDR3, since the read stops 3 residues before it. The rearrangement uses TRBV5-1 and TRBJ2-3, with TRBD1 identical over 8 bases. Germline CDR1 is SGHRS and CDR2 is YFSETQ. V shed 2 bases and J 6 bases; nucleotides not matched to a gene: 5. The CDR3 runs to 14 residues. The DNA read from the CDR3 is TGCGCCAGCAGCTTTGGACAGGGTAGGGATACG. Translated, it gives CASSFGQGRDT. The whole CDR3 region reads CASSFGQGRDTQYF.

Notes on this clone: The CDR3 goes on 3 residues after the read ends, and that part is filled in from the germline J gene. This chain connects TRBV9 to TRBJ1-3; D remains unclear. The CDR3 has 12 amino acids. V gave up 4 bases and J gave up 4 bases, with 6 bases separating them. Germline CDR1 reads SGDLS; CDR2 reads YYNGEE. The CDR3 DNA, read in part, is TGTGCCAGCAGCCCGCAGGGAAACACC. It encodes CASSPQGNT. The full-length CDR3 reads as CASSPQGNTIYF. Drawing the rest from reference TRBV9 and TRBJ1-3, the complete variable domain is DSGVTQTPKHLITATGQRVTLRCSPRSGDLSVYWYQQSLDQGLQFLIQYYNGEERAKGNILERFSAQQFPDLHSELNLSSLELGDSALYFCASSPQGNTIYFGEGSWLTVV.

This chain's CDR3 is CASSEALSGGANEQFF. The sequenced CDR3 bases are TGTGCCAGCAGTGAAGCACTTAGCGGGGGGGCCAATGAG. V usage is TRBV6-1 and J usage is TRBJ2-1; 11 bases map to TRBD2. The read terminates 3 residues before the CDR3 end, so the remaining end is supplied by the germline J gene. The CDR3 has 16 residues. V lost 0 bases, J lost 6 bases, and 4 bases stayed unmatched. Germline-derived CDR1 and CDR2 are MNHNS and SASEGT.

Worth noting for this clone: The read falls 3 residues short of the CDR3 end, and the missing part is taken from the germline J gene. The chain links TRBV19 to TRBJ1-1, with D possibly being TRBD1 (6 bases). The length of the CDR3 is 13 residues. The V end lost 6 bases, the J end lost 5 bases, and 13 bases lay between the germline ends. Germline CDR1 and CDR2: LNHDA and SQIVND (reference sequence). CDR3: CASRVTGSTEAFF. The CDR3 bases that were read are TGTGCCAGTAGAGTGACAGGAAGTACTGAA. Looking up the rest from reference TRBV19 and TRBJ1-1 gives the full variable domain: DGGITQSPKYLFRKEGQNVTLSCEQNLNHDAMYWYRQDPGQGLRLIYYSQIVNDFQKGDIAEGYSVSREKKESFPLTVTSAQKNPTAFYLCASRVTGSTEAFFGQGTRLTVV.

About this clone itself: The read halts 3 residues ahead of the CDR3 end, with the missing end drawn from the germline J gene. The rearrangement joins TRBV7-6 to TRBJ1-1; tentative D call: TRBD1 (6 bases). The CDR3 length is 13 residues. V gave up 2 bases and J gave up 4 bases, with 8 bases separating them. Germline CDR1 and CDR2: SGHVS and FNYEAQ. CDR3 protein: CASSLRGGTEAFF. CDR3 DNA, as far as it was read: TGTGCCAGCAGCTTACGAGGGGGCACTGAA.

As for this clone: The read terminates 3 residues ahead of where the CDR3 ends, so the germline J gene completes it. The rearrangement links TRBV6-1 to TRBJ1-1; TRBD1 agrees at 7 bases. The CDR3 is 13 amino acids. Germline loops: CDR1 MNHNS, CDR2 SASEGT. The V gene end was trimmed by 6 bases and the J gene end by 5 bases; junction bases not matched to a gene: 6. This CDR3 reads CASREQGRTEAFF. The CDR3 DNA, read in part, is TGTGCCAGCAGAGAACAGGGGAGGACTGAA.

A word on this clone: The DNA ends 3 residues before the CDR3 does, and the rest of the CDR3 is filled in from the germline J gene. The chain links TRBV5-1 to TRBJ1-5; possible D gene TRBD1, 5 bases. The ends were cut back, 0 bases at V and 9 bases at J, with 13 bases in the middle. The V gene's germline CDR1 is SGHRS and CDR2 YFSETQ. This CDR3 comprises 14 residues. Incomplete CDR3 DNA: TGCGCCAGCAGCTTGGGGGGGGTAGAGGGGCCC. Translating it yields CASSLGGVEGP. The complete CDR3 sequence is CASSLGGVEGPQHF. The full variable domain, its missing parts supplied by reference TRBV5-1 and TRBJ1-5, is KAGVTQTPRYLIKTRGQQVTLSCSPISGHRSVSWYQQTPGQGLQFLFEYFSETQRNKGNFPGRFSGRQFSNSRSEMNVSTLELGDSALYLCASSLGGVEGPQHFGDGTRLSIL.

Of note for this clone: The read falls 3 residues short of the CDR3 end, and the missing part is taken from the germline J gene. The chain carries TRBV19 and TRBJ1-1; tentatively, D is TRBD1 (6 bases). The CDR3 length is 14 residues. The V end was cut by 7 bases, the J end by 5 bases, with 17 bases between. The germline V gene encodes CDR1 LNHDA and CDR2 SQIVND (reference sequence). The DNA read from the CDR3 is TGTGCCAGTACCGATACGGGGGGCTGGACTGAA. This translates into CASTDTGGWTE. The whole CDR3 reads CASTDTGGWTEAFF. Combining the CDR3 with reference TRBV19 and TRBJ1-1 gives the whole variable domain DGGITQSPKYLFRKEGQNVTLSCEQNLNHDAMYWYRQDPGQGLRLIYYSQIVNDFQKGDIAEGYSVSREKKESFPLTVTSAQKNPTAFYLCASTDTGGWTEAFFGQGTRLTVV.